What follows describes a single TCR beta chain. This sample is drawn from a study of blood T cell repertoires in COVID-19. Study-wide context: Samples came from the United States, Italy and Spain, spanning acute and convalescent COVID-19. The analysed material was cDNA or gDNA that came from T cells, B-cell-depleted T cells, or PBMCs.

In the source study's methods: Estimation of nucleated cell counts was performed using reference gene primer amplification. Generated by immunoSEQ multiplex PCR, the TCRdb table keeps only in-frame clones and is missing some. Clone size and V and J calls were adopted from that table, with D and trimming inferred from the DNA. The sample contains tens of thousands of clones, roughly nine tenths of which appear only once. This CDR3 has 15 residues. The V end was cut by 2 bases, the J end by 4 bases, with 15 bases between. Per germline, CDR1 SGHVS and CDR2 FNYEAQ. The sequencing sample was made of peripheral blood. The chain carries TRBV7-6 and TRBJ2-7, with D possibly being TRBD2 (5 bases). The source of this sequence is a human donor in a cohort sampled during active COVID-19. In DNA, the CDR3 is TGTGCCAGCAGCTTATCGGGAACCTCGATATACGAGCAGTACTTC. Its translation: CASSLSGTSIYEQYF.